This is a list of T cell receptor beta chains from one sample in a study of control samples from healthy donors and cancer patients. Measured with immunoSEQ multiplex PCR; TCRdb has only the in-frame clones, and not every one. The table includes 100,000 to 150,000 clones, about 90% detected once. The sample comprised blood. The receptors come from a woman between 45 and 65 years old in good health. The CDR3 runs from the conserved cysteine through the conserved F or W. A D gene is named only where the DNA matches it firmly. A row's size may be missing; if present it is once, few, many or a size class.

d_call	clone_size	j_call	v_call	cdr3_aa	cdr3_nt
TRBD1	NA	TRBJ2-2	TRBV19	CASSWGRPRQGKTGELFF	TGTGCCAGTAGTTGGGGGCGACCTCGACAGGGTAAAACCGGGGAGCTGTTTTTT
NA	NA	TRBJ2-7	TRBV6-1	CASSEKNSALPLEQYF	TGTGCCAGCAGTGAAAAGAACAGCGCTTTACCTTTGGAGCAGTACTTC
NA	NA	TRBJ1-6	TRBV28	CASRETGRPLHF	TGTGCCAGCAGAGAAACAGGGCGGCCCCTCCACTTT
NA	NA	TRBJ2-1	TRBV7-9	CASSLRAPRSEQFF	TGTGCCAGCAGCCTAAGGGCCCCCAGGTCAGAGCAGTTCTTC
NA	NA	TRBJ2-1	TRBV18	CASQGQEGYNEQFF	TGTGCCAGTCAAGGACAAGAGGGTTACAATGAGCAGTTCTTC
NA	NA	TRBJ1-1	TRBV18	CASSPNLNTEAFF	TGTGCCAGCTCACCAAACCTGAACACTGAAGCTTTCTTT
TRBD1	NA	TRBJ2-5	TRBV4-1	CASSQVGGTGWGETQYF	TGCGCCAGCAGCCAAGTTGGAGGGACAGGGTGGGGAGAGACCCAGTACTTC
NA	NA	TRBJ1-3	TRBV7-2	CASSHGRATGNTIYF	TGTGCCAGCAGCCACGGTAGGGCGACTGGAAACACCATATATTTT
NA	NA	TRBJ1-4	TRBV7-9	CASSSGGNEKLFF	TGTGCCAGCAGCTCCGGGGGGAATGAAAAACTGTTTTTT
NA	NA	TRBJ1-5	TRBV6-5	CASRPQGGSNQPQHF	TGTGCCAGCAGGCCCCAAGGGGGTAGCAATCAGCCCCAGCATTTT
NA	NA	TRBJ1-5	TRBV28	CASSFMGYSNQPQHF	TGTGCCAGCAGTTTCATGGGGTATAGCAATCAGCCCCAGCATTTT
NA	NA	TRBJ1-1	TRBV5-1	CASSSSQADRTEAFF	TGCGCCAGCAGCTCGTCACAGGCGGATCGAACTGAAGCTTTCTTT
TRBD2	once	TRBJ2-3	TRBV5-6	CASSSLAGESTDTQYF	TGTGCCAGCAGCTCACTAGCGGGGGAGAGCACAGATACGCAGTATTTT
NA	NA	TRBJ2-1	TRBV5-1	CASSLDAGRQYNEQFF	TGCGCCAGCAGCTTGGATGCGGGACGCCAATACAATGAGCAGTTCTTC
NA	NA	TRBJ2-5	TRBV9	CASSVYRAPGETQYF	TGTGCCAGCAGCGTATACAGGGCCCCGGGGGAGACCCAGTACTTC
NA	NA	TRBJ1-1	TRBV15	CATSWGKLTGEAFF	TGTGCCACCAGCTGGGGGAAATTGACCGGGGAAGCTTTCTTT
NA	NA	TRBJ1-5	TRBV27	CASSLTVNQPQHF	TGTGCCAGCAGTCTGACAGTCAATCAGCCCCAGCATTTT
NA	NA	TRBJ1-5	TRBV19	CASSILGQPQHF	TGTGCCAGTAGTATCTTGGGTCAGCCCCAGCATTTT
NA	NA	TRBJ2-5	TRBV5-8	CASRLVGAKTQYF	TGTGCCAGCCGACTTGTGGGGGCGAAGACCCAGTACTTC
TRBD1	NA	TRBJ1-2	TRBV6-6	CASSSPDRGNYGYTF	TGTGCCAGCAGTTCCCCGGACAGGGGGAACTATGGCTACACCTTC
NA	NA	TRBJ1-5	TRBV19	CASSIIGGGRSNQPQHF	TGTGCCAGTAGTATTATCGGTGGGGGGAGAAGCAATCAGCCCCAGCATTTT
NA	NA	TRBJ2-5	TRBV30	CAWSRQAQETQYF	TGTGCCTGGAGTAGGCAGGCACAAGAGACCCAGTACTTC
TRBD1	NA	TRBJ1-6	TRBV28	CASTGQLNSPLHF	TGTGCCAGCACGGGACAGTTGAATTCACCCCTCCACTTT
NA	NA	TRBJ2-6	TRBV6-5	CASRGVSGANVLTF	TGTGCCAGCAGGGGCGTCTCTGGGGCCAACGTCCTGACTTTC
TRBD2	NA	TRBJ2-3	TRBV5-6	CASSLDRLAGGIDTQYF	TGTGCCAGCAGCTTGGATCGTCTAGCGGGAGGAATAGATACGCAGTATTTT
TRBD1	NA	TRBJ2-1	TRBV15	CATSRGRTGGLDEQFF	TGTGCCACCAGCAGAGGTCGAACAGGGGGCCTGGATGAGCAGTTCTTC
NA	NA	TRBJ1-5	TRBV10-3	CAISETRSLWEPQHF	TGTGCCATCAGTGAAACCAGGTCCCTTTGGGAGCCCCAGCATTTT
NA	NA	TRBJ1-2	TRBV11-2	CASSLAGISTRGYTF	TGTGCCAGCAGCTTGGCGGGGATCTCTACCAGAGGCTACACCTTC
NA	few	TRBJ1-3	TRBV18	CASSPLSVVSGNTIYF	TGTGCCAGCTCACCACTAAGCGTAGTCTCTGGAAACACCATATATTTT
NA	NA	TRBJ2-1	TRBV6-5	CASTTGFNNNEQFF	TGTGCCAGTACCACGGGGTTTAACAACAATGAGCAGTTCTTC
TRBD2	NA	TRBJ2-7	TRBV4-1	CASSQGLAGDHEQYF	TGCGCCAGCAGCCAAGGACTAGCGGGAGATCACGAGCAGTACTTC
TRBD1	NA	TRBJ2-2	TRBV18	CASSPPGTGITGELFF	TGTGCCAGCTCACCACCCGGGACAGGGATTACCGGGGAGCTGTTTTTT
NA	NA	TRBJ1-3	TRBV28	CASRQGSGNTIYF	TGTGCCAGCAGACAGGGCTCTGGAAACACCATATATTTT